Following are 32 T cell receptor beta chains from one sample sequenced in a study of T-cell reconstitution after alpha-beta-depleted transplantation in children. As it was prepared, the TCRbeta library received unique molecular identifiers. TCRdb re-called the PCR reads through MiXCR, storing one row per CDR3 protein. The table records a few hundred thousand distinct CDR3 sequences, 43% of them present only once. The sequenced sample was PBMCs, obtained before TCRalphabeta/CD19-depleted stem cell transplant. Every receptor here comes from a girl under 10 years old with aplastic anemia, due to receive a stem cell transplant.

This clonotype showed up just a few times. This chain uses TRBV10-2 with TRBJ1-1; weak D call: TRBD1 (5 bases). This CDR3 region has 14 residues. The V gene lost 7 bases and the J gene lost 4 bases, with 16 bases spanning the gap. Germline-derived CDR1 and CDR2 are WSHSY and SAAADI. This chain's CDR3 is CASKRKGPGTEAFF. CDR3 bases: TGCGCCAGCAAACGTAAGGGGCCGGGCACTGAAGCTTTCTTT.

The chain couples TRBV5-1 to TRBJ2-7; 8 nucleotides align to TRBD1. The CDR3 is 15 amino acids. V lost 1 base, J lost 3 bases, and 6 bases stayed unmatched. Per germline, CDR1 SGHRS and CDR2 YFSETQ. Written as DNA, the CDR3 is TGCGCCAGCAGCTTGCGGCAGGGGGCGGGCTACGAGCAGTACTTC. Residues: CASSLRQGAGYEQYF.

This chain connects TRBV7-3 to TRBJ2-2; perhaps TRBD1 as D (5 bases). Trimming left V 1 base short and J 0 bases short, with 9 bases between. Per the germline V gene, CDR1 is SGHTA and CDR2 is FQGTGA. This CDR3 spans 16 amino acids. CDR3 in DNA: TGTGCCAGCAGCTTAAGGGGCTTTGCGAACACCGGGGAGCTGTTTTTT. This translates into CASSLRGFANTGELFF.

V and J are TRBV5-5 and TRBJ1-1; unclear D gene. V was cut by 1 base and J by 4 bases, with 17 bases left in between. Germline V gene lookup returns CDR1 SGHKS and CDR2 YYEKEE (reference sequence). This CDR3 spans 16 amino acids. The CDR3 protein is CASSLLVAVAATEAFF. Here the CDR3 DNA reads TGTGCCAGCAGCTTGCTAGTTGCGGTGGCGGCCACTGAAGCTTTCTTT.

The table lists this clonotype with a few counts. The V and J genes are TRBV4-2 and TRBJ2-5; no reliable D call. CDR1 and CDR2 from the germline V gene are LGHNA and YNFKEQ. Deletions cut 0 bases from V and 2 bases from J, with 10 bases between. The CDR3 covers 15 residues. The CDR3 DNA follows: TGTGCCAGCAGCCAAGAAAATAGAATACAAGAGACCCAGTACTTC. This sequence encodes CASSQENRIQETQYF.

This clonotype showed up many times. The chain links TRBV6-1 to TRBJ1-6; the D gene is possibly TRBD1 (5 bases). This CDR3 contains 14 residues. CDR1 is MNHNS, CDR2 SASEGT, per germline. Trimming stripped 4 bases from V and 9 bases from J, with 13 bases between. CDR3 region: CASSVRQGISPLHF. The CDR3 DNA follows: TGTGCCAGCAGTGTCAGGCAGGGAATTTCACCCCTCCACTTT.

This clonotype was recorded at least ten times. The chain couples TRBV6-1 to TRBJ2-3; TRBD2 matches at 11 bases. With V trimmed by 7 bases and J by 2 bases, 5 bases remained unmatched. CDR3 size: 15 residues. Germline CDR1 reads MNHNS; CDR2 reads SASEGT. CDR3 DNA: TGTGCCAGCACCACTAGCGGGAGTAACACAGATACGCAGTATTTT. It codes for CASTTSGSNTDTQYF.

This clonotype was picked up one time. The V call is TRBV15, the J call TRBJ2-5, with TRBD1 as a possible D gene (6 bases). Between the trimmed V and J ends, which lost 0 bases and 4 bases, there was a span of 15 bases. The CDR3 has 16 residues. Germline V CDR1 and CDR2: LNHNV, YYDKDF (reference sequence). The CDR3 sequence: CATSRDPQGPGETQYF. As DNA, the CDR3 is TGTGCCACCAGCAGAGATCCCCAGGGGCCGGGAGAGACCCAGTACTTC.

This clonotype was detected only a few times. The chain recombines TRBV5-6 with TRBJ2-7, with D hard to call. Germline CDR1 is SGHDT and CDR2 is YYEEEE. The CDR3 covers 15 residues. V was pared by 1 base and J by 6 bases, with 17 bases between. CDR3 residues: CASSLLELYSPEQYF. The CDR3 DNA follows: TGTGCCAGCAGCTTGCTGGAACTCTATTCGCCCGAGCAGTACTTC. The full variable domain, its missing parts supplied by reference TRBV5-6 and TRBJ2-7, is DAGVTQSPTHLIKTRGQQVTLRCSPKSGHDTVSWYQQALGQGPQFIFQYYEEEERQRGNFPDRFSGHQFPNYSSELNVNALLLGDSALYLCASSLLELYSPEQYFGPGTRLTVT.

The chain carries TRBV13 and TRBJ2-7; D gene unclear. From germline, CDR1 is PRHDT and CDR2 FYEKMQ (reference sequence). V gave up 3 bases and J gave up 2 bases, with 8 bases separating them. The CDR3 has 13 residues. CDR3 sequence reads: CASSFSEAYEQYF. CDR3 DNA sequence: TGTGCCAGCAGCTTTTCAGAGGCCTACGAGCAGTACTTC.

The gene calls are TRBV19 and TRBJ1-5, with unresolved D. V was trimmed by 1 base and J by 7 bases, leaving 11 bases between them. The germline V gene encodes CDR1 LNHDA and CDR2 SQIVND (reference sequence). The CDR3 consists of 14 residues. CDR3 protein: CASSIVGSEQPQHF. As DNA, the CDR3 is TGTGCCAGTAGTATAGTCGGGTCGGAACAGCCCCAGCATTTT. The whole variable domain, filled in from reference TRBV19 and TRBJ1-5, reads DGGITQSPKYLFRKEGQNVTLSCEQNLNHDAMYWYRQDPGQGLRLIYYSQIVNDFQKGDIAEGYSVSREKKESFPLTVTSAQKNPTAFYLCASSIVGSEQPQHFGDGTRLSIL.

The chain carries TRBV7-2 and TRBJ2-7; D is perhaps TRBD1 (6 bases). Germline V CDR1 and CDR2: SGHTA, FQGNSA. The CDR3 sequence is 15 residues long. V lost 1 base to trimming and J lost 2 bases, with 12 bases between them. The DNA for the CDR3 is TGTGCCAGCAGCTTAGGAAGGGACAACGCCTACGAGCAGTACTTC. It is translated as CASSLGRDNAYEQYF.

This clonotype was picked up many times. The V call is TRBV4-1, the J call TRBJ2-7, with D unresolved. The CDR3 is 13 amino acids. The V gene's germline CDR1 is MGHRA and CDR2 YSYEKL. Trimming shortened V by 1 base and J by 2 bases, and 6 bases separated the two germline ends. The CDR3 is CASSQVTTYEQYF. CDR3 in DNA: TGCGCCAGCAGCCAAGTGACGACCTACGAGCAGTACTTC.

This clonotype was found a few times. The rearrangement links TRBV3-1 to TRBJ2-7; TRBD2 agrees at 9 bases. CDR3 length: 15 residues. With 0 bases clipped from V and 4 bases from J, the junction kept 4 bases outside the gene matches. Germline lookup yields CDR1 LGHDT and CDR2 YNNKEL (reference sequence). The CDR3 coding sequence is TGTGCCAGCAGCCAAGAAGCGGGGGGCGCGTACGAGCAGTACTTC. It encodes CASSQEAGGAYEQYF.

V gene TRBV20-1 combines with J gene TRBJ2-1, with TRBD2 as a possible D gene (5 bases). Trimming took 5 bases from V and 0 from J, leaving 8 bases between them. The V gene's germline CDR1 is DFQATT and CDR2 SNEGSKA (reference sequence). This CDR3 contains 13 residues. The CDR3 DNA is TGCAGTGCTTTCAGCGGCTCCTACAATGAGCAGTTCTTC. Amino acid sequence: CSAFSGSYNEQFF.

The CDR3 reads CAISDAGPTEAFF. The CDR3 nucleotides read TGTGCCATCAGTGACGCAGGGCCCACTGAAGCTTTCTTT. The genes are TRBV10-3 and TRBJ1-1, with a possible D match to TRBD1 (5 bases). Trimming shortened V by 3 bases and J by 4 bases, and 9 bases separated the two germline ends. The CDR3 extends over 13 amino acids. Germline V gene lookup returns CDR1 ENHRY and CDR2 SYGVKD.

Ten or more counts support this clonotype. The chain uses TRBV10-2 and TRBJ2-3; D perhaps matches TRBD1 (5 bases). CDR1 WSHSY and CDR2 SAAADI come from the germline V gene. The CDR3 runs 15 residues. Trimming pared 0 bases from V and 4 bases from J, leaving 11 bases between. Here the CDR3 reads CASSESMGRADTQYF. Written as DNA, the CDR3 is TGCGCCAGCAGTGAGTCGATGGGGCGTGCAGATACGCAGTATTTT.

The chain employs TRBV20-1 and TRBJ1-6; D gene uncertain. CDR3 length equals 14 residues. V dropped 3 bases and J dropped 9 bases, with 15 bases sitting between them. Germline-derived CDR1 and CDR2 are DFQATT and SNEGSKA (reference sequence). The CDR3 loop reads CSASNGFVGSPLHF. The DNA of the CDR3 is TGCAGTGCTAGTAACGGGTTCGTCGGTTCACCCCTCCACTTT.

This clonotype was seen many times. The rearrangement joins TRBV7-8 to TRBJ2-1, with D unresolved. This CDR3 contains 13 residues. V was trimmed by 1 base and J by 9 bases, leaving 10 bases between them. Per germline, CDR1 SGHVS and CDR2 FQNEAQ. The CDR3 coding sequence is TGTGCCAGCAGCTTAGAAGCCAAAATTGAGCAGTTCTTC. This sequence encodes CASSLEAKIEQFF.

CDR3 in DNA: TGCAGCGTTGAAGGACAGCTTAACTATGGCTACACCTTC. It specifies CSVEGQLNYGYTF. This rearrangement joins TRBV29-1 to TRBJ1-2; D might be TRBD1 (5 bases). The CDR3 consists of 13 residues. V dropped 1 base and J dropped 1 base, with 7 bases sitting between them. Germline CDR1 is SQVTM and CDR2 is ANQGSEA.

The V gene is TRBV27, the J gene TRBJ2-1; D call uncertain. The CDR3 has 12 amino acids. Germline V CDR1 and CDR2: MNHEY, SMNVEV (reference sequence). The V end was cut by 8 bases, the J end by 1 base, with 6 bases between. For the CDR3, the DNA is TGTGCCAGCGTCGGGTCCTACAATGAGCAGTTCTTC. Its protein is CASVGSYNEQFF.

This chain uses TRBV5-1 with TRBJ2-5; 10 bases fit TRBD1. V lost 5 bases to trimming and J lost 5 bases; unmatched junction nucleotides: 12. There are 16 residues in the CDR3. CDR1 is SGHRS and CDR2 is YFSETQ in the germline V gene. The CDR3 protein is CASSPRTGGAGETQYF. The CDR3 DNA reads as TGCGCCAGCAGTCCCCGGACAGGGGGTGCGGGGGAGACCCAGTACTTC.

This clonotype was detected many times. This sequence joins TRBV20-1 and TRBJ2-7; D is uncertain. V lost 5 bases, J lost 2 bases, and 16 bases lay in between. Per the germline V gene, CDR1 is DFQATT and CDR2 is SNEGSKA (reference sequence). The CDR3 length is 14 residues. The CDR3 loop reads CSAHGPWSTYEQYF. As DNA, the CDR3 is TGCAGTGCTCACGGCCCCTGGTCCACCTACGAGCAGTACTTC.

The V gene is TRBV12-3 or TRBV12-4, the J gene TRBJ2-2, with TRBD1 matching 7 bases. Unmatched junction bases numbered 4, after V lost 7 bases and J lost 5 bases. The CDR3 is 13 amino acids. CDR3 nucleotide sequence: TGTGCCAGCACCAGGGGGTGGACCGGGGAGCTGTTTTTT. Its protein is CASTRGWTGELFF.

The rearrangement joins TRBV6-5 to TRBJ1-5; perhaps TRBD1 as D (5 bases). The CDR3 covers 16 residues. V lost 4 bases, J lost 4 bases, and 17 bases lay in between. Germline V gives CDR1 MNHEY, CDR2 SVGAGI. In DNA form, the CDR3 reads TGTGCCAGCAGTTCCGGGACTCAGGCCGTGAATCAGCCCCAGCATTTT. Translation gives CASSSGTQAVNQPQHF.

This clonotype was seen many times. V is TRBV10-3 and J is TRBJ2-7; D is perhaps TRBD2 (5 bases). The CDR3 covers 13 residues. With 8 bases removed from V and 3 bases from J, the gap between germline ends came to 14 bases. Germline lookup yields CDR1 ENHRY and CDR2 SYGVKD. Written as DNA, the CDR3 is TGTGCCATCCGAGCGTCCGAGGGCTACGAGCAGTACTTC. Its protein is CAIRASEGYEQYF.

The rearrangement uses TRBV15 and TRBJ1-2; D uncertain. This CDR3 is built from 12 residues. Germline-derived CDR1 and CDR2 are LNHNV and YYDKDF (reference sequence). Trimming cost V 1 base and J 9 bases, with 9 bases left between them. The CDR3 sequence: CATSRAAPSYTF. As DNA, the CDR3 is TGTGCCACCAGCAGAGCCGCGCCTAGCTACACCTTC.

The chain carries TRBV30 and TRBJ2-3; 9 nucleotides agree with TRBD2. Germline trimming cut 2 bases from V and 8 bases from J; bases unmatched to any gene: 11. The V gene's germline CDR1 is GTSNPN and CDR2 SVGIG (reference sequence). The CDR3 runs to 15 residues. As DNA, the CDR3 is TGTGCCTGGAGTCCTTCTAGCGGGGCTCGGGGTACGCAGTATTTT. This sequence encodes CAWSPSSGARGTQYF.

The chain couples TRBV20-1 to TRBJ1-5; D unclear. CDR1 is DFQATT, CDR2 SNEGSKA, per germline (reference sequence). The CDR3 loop spans 13 amino acids. V gave up 5 bases and J gave up 2 bases, with 10 bases separating them. The CDR3 DNA is TGCAGTGCTTCGTCCACAGGCAATCAGCCCCAGCATTTT. Its protein product is CSASSTGNQPQHF.

The CDR3: CSARVPPGADTQYF. Here the CDR3 DNA reads TGCAGTGCTAGAGTTCCGCCGGGGGCAGATACGCAGTATTTT. This chain links TRBV20-1 with TRBJ2-3; perhaps TRBD2 as D (6 bases). The germline V gene encodes CDR1 DFQATT and CDR2 SNEGSKA (reference sequence). V was trimmed by 1 base and J by 4 bases, leaving 12 bases between them. This CDR3 spans 14 amino acids.

This clonotype was seen only a few times. The gene calls are TRBV29-1 and TRBJ2-1; 13 positions agree with TRBD2. The junction had 0 bases not matched to a gene; V was cut back by 3 bases and J by 4 bases. CDR3 length equals 14 residues. Germline CDR1 reads SQVTM; CDR2 reads ANQGSEA. The CDR3 spells CSVEGLAGYNEQFF. CDR3 DNA: TGCAGCGTTGAGGGACTAGCGGGATACAATGAGCAGTTCTTC.

This clonotype came up many times. The chain has TRBV5-1 and TRBJ2-7; D may match TRBD1 or TRBD2 (5 bases each). V gave up 0 bases and J gave up 5 bases, with 15 bases separating them. This CDR3 region has 15 residues. Germline CDR1 SGHRS, CDR2 YFSETQ. In DNA form, the CDR3 reads TGCGCCAGCAGCTTGGTTGGGCATATGGGGGACGAGCAGTACTTC. Translation: CASSLVGHMGDEQYF.